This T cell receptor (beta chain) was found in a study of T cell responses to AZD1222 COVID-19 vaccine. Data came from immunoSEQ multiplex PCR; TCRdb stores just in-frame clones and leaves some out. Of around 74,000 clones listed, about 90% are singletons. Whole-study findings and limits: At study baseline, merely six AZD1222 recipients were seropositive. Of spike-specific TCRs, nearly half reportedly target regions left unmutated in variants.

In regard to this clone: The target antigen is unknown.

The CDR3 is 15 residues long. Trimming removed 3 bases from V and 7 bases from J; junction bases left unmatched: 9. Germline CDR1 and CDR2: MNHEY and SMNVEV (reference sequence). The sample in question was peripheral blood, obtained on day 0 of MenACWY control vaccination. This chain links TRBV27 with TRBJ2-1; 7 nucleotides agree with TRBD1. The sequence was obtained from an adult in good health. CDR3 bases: TGTGCCAGCAGTTTTTTGCCAAAACAGGGGAATGAGCAGTTCTTC. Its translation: CASSFLPKQGNEQFF.